One sample yielded the 27 T cell receptor beta chains listed below, sequenced in a study of response to subunit inactivated influenza vaccine. TCRdb itself ran the RT-PCR reads through MiXCR, one entry per CDR3 protein. In the table there are some 850,000 distinct CDR3 sequences, less than 20% of which are singletons. Specimen: PBMCs from blood, collected less than 6 days after vaccination. The receptors derive from a man aged 50 or older who received an inactivated influenza vaccine.

This clonotype was seen ten or more times. The V and J genes are TRBV7-2 and TRBJ2-7, with D perhaps TRBD2 (6 bases). The CDR3 contains 16 residues. Germline-derived CDR1 and CDR2 are SGHTA and FQGNSA. The germline V and J ends were trimmed by 2 bases and 0 bases, with 14 bases remaining between them. The CDR3 nucleotides read TGTGCCAGCAGCTTAAGGTCCGCGGGAAACTCCTACGAGCAGTACTTC. Protein: CASSLRSAGNSYEQYF.

This clonotype turned up a few times. The chain uses TRBV20-1 and TRBJ2-1, with TRBD1 matching 8 bases. Germline CDR1 reads DFQATT; CDR2 reads SNEGSKA (reference sequence). J gave up 2 bases and V 7 bases, and 10 bases lay outside the gene matches. The CDR3 spans 15 residues. CDR3: CSEVPRDRTYNEQFF. CDR3 coding DNA: TGCAGTGAGGTCCCTCGGGACAGGACCTACAATGAGCAGTTCTTC.

V is TRBV5-1 and J is TRBJ2-3, with 7 bases aligning to TRBD2. CDR1 and CDR2 (germline): SGHRS, YFSETQ. The CDR3 sequence is 16 residues long. Trimming removed 1 base from V and 5 bases from J; junction bases left unmatched: 10. The CDR3 reads CASSLSSGGRGDTQYF. The CDR3 nucleotides read TGCGCCAGCAGCTTGTCGTCGGGGGGTCGGGGAGATACGCAGTATTTT. Using reference TRBV5-1 and TRBJ2-3 for the parts outside the CDR3, the full variable domain is KAGVTQTPRYLIKTRGQQVTLSCSPISGHRSVSWYQQTPGQGLQFLFEYFSETQRNKGNFPGRFSGRQFSNSRSEMNVSTLELGDSALYLCASSLSSGGRGDTQYFGPGTRLTVL.

V and J are TRBV29-1 and TRBJ2-3; a weak D match, TRBD1 (5 bases). This CDR3 region has 17 residues. Trimming pared 4 bases from V and 6 bases from J, leaving 26 bases between. Per germline, CDR1 SQVTM and CDR2 ANQGSEA. CDR3 sequence (DNA): TGCAGCGTTGCCCATCTGGGGCGGCCTACGTCAGTTGATACGCAGTATTTT. This encodes CSVAHLGRPTSVDTQYF.

In regard to this clonotype: This may arise from a read error, as a much more abundant clone is one base away. J is TRBJ2-7 and V is TRBV20-1; 9 bases align to TRBD2. CDR3 length: 14 residues. CDR1 and CDR2 (germline): DFQATT, SNEGSKA (reference sequence). CDR3 coding DNA: TGCGGCACAGGGGTGGCGGGAGGGAGCTACGAGCAGTACTTC. Amino acids: CGTGVAGGSYEQYF.

This chain connects TRBV12-3 or TRBV12-4 to TRBJ2-1, with 8 bases aligning to TRBD2. Trimming removed 7 bases from V and 9 bases from J; junction bases left unmatched: 5. The CDR3 length is 12 residues. The CDR3 reads CASNPGGVEQFF. CDR3 DNA sequence: TGTGCCAGCAACCCGGGGGGGGTTGAGCAGTTCTTC.

The J gene is TRBJ1-5, the V gene TRBV7-9, with 7 positions matching TRBD1. CDR1 and CDR2 (germline): SEHNR, FQNEAQ (reference sequence). This CDR3 is built from 15 residues. V gave up 4 bases and J gave up 7 bases; unmatched junction bases: 10. CDR3 nucleotides: TGTGCCAGCAGCTCGGCCACAGGGGTAGGACAGCCCCAGCATTTT. Translation gives CASSSATGVGQPQHF.

This clonotype came up many times. The chain recombines TRBV7-2 with TRBJ2-5; no reliable D call. Germline V gene lookup returns CDR1 SGHTA and CDR2 FQGNSA. With 1 base removed from V and 2 bases from J, the gap between germline ends came to 5 bases. This CDR3 is built from 13 residues. Here the CDR3 DNA reads TGTGCCAGCAGCTTAGTTGAGCAAGAGACCCAGTACTTC. It specifies CASSLVEQETQYF. Full variable domain (remainder filled in from reference TRBV7-2 and TRBJ2-5): GAGVSQSPSNKVTEKGKDVELRCDPISGHTALYWYRQSLGQGLEFLIYFQGNSAPDKSGLPSDRFSAERTGGSVSTLTIQRTQQEDSAVYLCASSLVEQETQYFGPGTRLLVL.

This clonotype has only a few counts. This chain links TRBV20-1 with TRBJ1-2; D remains ambiguous. Looked up from germline, CDR1 is DFQATT and CDR2 is SNEGSKA (reference sequence). The V end lost 6 bases, the J end lost 4 bases, and 21 bases lay between the germline ends. The CDR3 extends over 15 amino acids. CDR3 sequence (DNA): TGCAGTGCCCCCTCCCCCAGCCTTCCCACCTATGGCTACACCTTC. Translated: CSAPSPSLPTYGYTF.

This clonotype was observed a handful of times. The rearrangement uses TRBV7-8 and TRBJ2-7; no definite D call. The germline CDR1 and CDR2 sequences are SGHVS and FQNEAQ. The ends were cut back, 1 base at V and 4 bases at J, with 8 bases in the middle. There are 13 residues in the CDR3. The CDR3 coding sequence is TGTGCCAGCAGCTTAGAAGCGTTGTACGAGCAGTACTTC. This gives the protein CASSLEALYEQYF.

DNA for the CDR3: TGCAGCGTGATGGGATCACGGGGGGATACGCAGTATTTT. Protein product: CSVMGSRGDTQYF. The chain has TRBV29-1 and TRBJ2-3, with D possibly TRBD2 on 6 matching bases. Trimming took off 6 bases at V and 6 bases at J, with 16 bases between the two ends. This CDR3 is built from 13 residues. Germline loops: CDR1 SQVTM, CDR2 ANQGSEA.

The gene calls are TRBV15 and TRBJ1-1; no clear D. V lost 3 bases and J lost 0, with 11 bases in between. The CDR3 consists of 15 residues. Per the germline V gene, CDR1 is LNHNV and CDR2 is YYDKDF (reference sequence). The CDR3 bases are TGTGCCACCAGCAGTAGACTGAACATGAACACTGAAGCTTTCTTT. Amino acid sequence: CATSSRLNMNTEAFF.

In this sample, this clonotype turned up a few times. J is TRBJ2-5 and V is TRBV5-1; D not resolved. The CDR3 extends over 12 amino acids. Germline V lookup: CDR1 SGHRS, CDR2 YFSETQ. V lost 6 bases and J 5 bases, leaving 11 bases between the germline ends. The DNA for the CDR3 is TGCGCCAGCACTGGGGTAGGCGAGACCCAGTACTTC. This translates into CASTGVGETQYF.

The chain combines TRBV28 with TRBJ2-1; D perhaps matches TRBD2 (6 bases). V was pared by 2 bases and J by 8 bases, with 10 bases between. This CDR3 has 13 amino acids. The V gene's germline CDR1 is MDHEN and CDR2 SYDVKM. CDR3 sequence reads: CASSLAGIDEQFF. The CDR3 nucleotides are TGTGCCAGCAGTTTAGCGGGGATCGATGAGCAGTTCTTC.

This clonotype has only a few counts. The V call is TRBV20-1, the J call TRBJ2-3; no clear D gene. With 3 bases removed from V and 9 bases from J, the gap between germline ends came to 19 bases. This CDR3 has 14 residues. Germline CDR1 and CDR2: DFQATT and SNEGSKA (reference sequence). CDR3 bases: TGCAGTGCTAGGGCCAGGTACGGTATGTTGACGCAGTATTTT. This gives the protein CSARARYGMLTQYF.

This clonotype was recorded at least ten times. The chain combines TRBV7-2 with TRBJ2-2, with D perhaps matching TRBD2 (5 bases). V dropped 5 bases and J dropped 0 bases, with 16 bases sitting between them. The V gene's germline CDR1 is SGHTA and CDR2 FQGNSA. The CDR3 runs 17 residues. The CDR3 sequence is CASSLHPMRANTGELFF. As DNA, the CDR3 is TGTGCCAGCAGCCTCCACCCCATGAGGGCGAACACCGGGGAGCTGTTTTTT.

This clonotype was found many times. This chain joins TRBV28 and TRBJ2-3; 9 nucleotides align to TRBD1. V lost 4 bases to trimming and J lost 6 bases; unmatched junction nucleotides: 11. The CDR3 runs to 16 residues. Per germline, CDR1 MDHEN and CDR2 SYDVKM. CDR3 region: CASSSAGTGLHDTQYF. CDR3 sequence (DNA): TGTGCCAGCAGTTCCGCCGGGACAGGGTTACATGATACGCAGTATTTT.

Regarding this clonotype: The junction differs from germline at one of its ends, possibly a read error. The J gene is TRBJ2-1, the V gene TRBV20-1; TRBD2 matches at 10 bases. Germline V gene lookup returns CDR1 DFQATT and CDR2 SNEGSKA (reference sequence). The CDR3 covers 17 residues. CDR3 coding DNA: TGCTGTGCTAGAGCCCCATTAGCGGGAGGCTCCTACAATGAGCAGTTCTTC. Translated: CCARAPLAGGSYNEQFF.

This clonotype was observed many times. The chain is built from TRBV11-2 and TRBJ1-2, with D perhaps matching TRBD1 (6 bases). The CDR3 is made up of 15 amino acids. V was shortened by 3 bases and J by 8 bases, with 19 bases between the two germline ends. Germline CDR1 and CDR2: SGHAT and FQNNGV. For the CDR3, the DNA is TGTGCCAGCAGCTTCAACAGGGATGGTGTGTGGGGCTACACCTTC. Residues: CASSFNRDGVWGYTF.

At least ten counts were recorded for this clonotype. This chain joins TRBV12-3 or TRBV12-4 and TRBJ2-1; the D is unclear. Deletions cut 8 bases from V and 12 bases from J, with 14 bases between. This CDR3 spans 11 amino acids. The CDR3 loop is CASGPHGGQFF. The CDR3 region has the DNA TGTGCCAGCGGTCCCCATGGCGGGCAGTTCTTC.

This clonotype was observed at least ten times. One end of the junction fails to match germline, which may point to a read error. This chain links TRBV5-5 with TRBJ2-7; D may be TRBD2 (6 bases). CDR1 is SGHKS, CDR2 YYEKEE, per germline (reference sequence). This CDR3 is built from 13 residues. The CDR3 reads CASGLEGWGEQYF. The CDR3 coding sequence is TGTGCCAGCGGCTTGGAGGGGTGGGGCGAGCAGTACTTC. Supplemented by reference TRBV5-5 and TRBJ2-7, the full variable domain reads DAGVTQSPTHLIKTRGQQVTLRCSPISGHKSVSWYQQVLGQGPQFIFQYYEKEERGRGNFPDRFSARQFPNYSSELNVNALLLGDSALYLCASGLEGWGEQYFGPGTRLTVT.

The J gene is TRBJ2-7, the V gene TRBV4-1; D is ambiguous. V lost 0 bases, J lost 1 base, and 4 bases lay in between. The germline V gene has CDR1 MGHRA and CDR2 YSYEKL. The CDR3 runs 13 residues. The CDR3 DNA follows: TGCGCCAGCAGCCAAGAATGGTCCTACGAGCAGTACTTC. It yields the protein CASSQEWSYEQYF.

J is TRBJ1-1 and V is TRBV7-9; 9 nucleotides match TRBD1. This CDR3 region has 17 residues. V lost 6 bases, J lost 2 bases, and 13 bases stayed unmatched. CDR1 and CDR2 (germline): SEHNR, FQNEAQ (reference sequence). The CDR3 sequence is CASRQLTGGQGNTEAFF. As DNA, the CDR3 is TGTGCCAGCAGACAATTAACAGGGGGCCAAGGAAACACTGAAGCTTTCTTT. The variable domain in full, completed from reference TRBV7-9 and TRBJ1-1, reads DTGVSQNPRHKITKRGQNVTFRCDPISEHNRLYWYRQTLGQGPEFLTYFQNEAQLEKSRLLSDRFSAERPKGSFSTLEIQRTEQGDSAMYLCASRQLTGGQGNTEAFFGQGTRLTVV.

In this sample, this clonotype turned up a few times. The chain combines TRBV10-3 with TRBJ1-2, with 7 bases that match TRBD1. V was pared by 3 bases and J by 7 bases, with 11 bases of the junction left unmatched. There are 15 residues in the CDR3. Germline V gene sequence: CDR1 ENHRY, CDR2 SYGVKD. CDR3 protein: CAISEIDRVTSGYTF. CDR3 nucleotide sequence: TGTGCCATCAGTGAAATAGACAGGGTTACATCTGGCTACACCTTC.

The rearrangement links TRBV27 to TRBJ2-4; D ambiguous. The CDR3 covers 14 residues. Germline V gives CDR1 MNHEY, CDR2 SMNVEV (reference sequence). V shed 6 bases and J shed 7 bases, with 16 bases lying between them. The CDR3, as DNA: TGTGCCAGCAGCCCCACCAGTAGTCGGAACATTCAGTACTTC. Protein sequence: CASSPTSSRNIQYF.

This clonotype has a handful of counts. The V call is TRBV12-3 or TRBV12-4, the J call TRBJ1-1, with 7 bases that match TRBD1. The CDR3 loop spans 13 amino acids. The V segment lost 7 bases and the J segment 5 bases; nucleotides outside the gene matches: 7. As DNA, the CDR3 is TGTGCCAGCAAAGTAGGGGGCGGGACTGAAGCTTTCTTT. Its protein is CASKVGGGTEAFF.

The chain joins TRBV27 to TRBJ2-1, with 9 bases aligning to TRBD2. Per germline, CDR1 MNHEY and CDR2 SMNVEV (reference sequence). This CDR3 region has 16 residues. The V gene end was trimmed by 8 bases and the J gene end by 3 bases; junction bases not matched to a gene: 11. The CDR3 sequence: CASLPGASGNYNEQFF. In DNA, the CDR3 is TGTGCCAGCCTACCTGGGGCTAGCGGGAACTACAATGAGCAGTTCTTC.